The next 21 T cell receptor beta chains were all read from a single sample in a study of T cell changes during pregnancy in multiple sclerosis. The table came from immunoSEQ multiplex PCR; TCRdb's copy has only in-frame clones and leaves some out. The sample has fewer than 100,000 clones; over 75% are singletons. Sequenced here: peripheral blood, sampled before pregnancy. Source of these receptors: a female donor with multiple sclerosis, enrolled in a pregnancy study.

V is TRBV7-9 and J is TRBJ1-5, with no clear D. Germline V gives CDR1 SEHNR, CDR2 FQNEAQ (reference sequence). Deletions cut 5 bases from V and 4 bases from J, with 18 bases between. This CDR3 region has 16 residues. CDR3 bases: TGTGCCAGCAGCCGGGTCCTCGGCTCAAATAATCAGCCCCAGCATTTT. Amino acids: CASSRVLGSNNQPQHF.

This chain uses TRBV4-2 with TRBJ2-3; TRBD2 is a possible D gene (5 bases). Germline CDR1 LGHNA, CDR2 YNFKEQ. V lost 0 bases to trimming and J lost 5 bases, with 15 bases between them. The CDR3 is 16 residues long. CDR3: CASSQDSPRGGDTQYF. The CDR3 DNA sequence: TGTGCCAGCAGCCAAGACTCCCCTCGAGGAGGAGATACGCAGTATTTT.

The chain is built from TRBV6-6 and TRBJ1-2, with 7 bases that match TRBD1. J gave up 8 bases and V 11 bases, and 14 bases lay outside the gene matches. Germline CDR1 is MNHNY and CDR2 is SVGAGI (reference sequence). The CDR3 totals 13 residues. CDR3 sequence reads: CAAKPRGPSGYTF. The CDR3 DNA sequence: TGTGCCGCCAAGCCAAGGGGGCCGAGCGGCTACACCTTC.

This clone was seen a single time. The chain carries TRBV18 and TRBJ2-1; 7 positions match TRBD2. J lost 6 bases, V lost 8 bases, and 7 bases had no gene match. Germline V lookup: CDR1 KGHSH, CDR2 LQKENI. The CDR3 length is 13 residues. CDR3 sequence (DNA): TGTGCCAGCGCCAGCGGGATAGTCAATGAGCAGTTCTTC. This codes for CASASGIVNEQFF.

The V and J genes are TRBV27 and TRBJ1-2; D is ambiguous. Trimming stripped 6 bases from V and 4 bases from J, with 18 bases between. This CDR3 contains 15 residues. Germline lookup yields CDR1 MNHEY and CDR2 SMNVEV (reference sequence). The CDR3 loop is CASSPLEKSLYGYTF. The CDR3 nucleotides read TGTGCCAGCAGCCCCCTAGAAAAAAGCCTCTATGGCTACACCTTC.

The rearrangement uses TRBV25-1 and TRBJ2-5, with TRBD2 matching 14 bases. V shed 5 bases and J 5 bases; nucleotides not matched to a gene: 4. This CDR3 is built from 15 residues. The germline V gene encodes CDR1 MGHDK and CDR2 SYGVNS. The CDR3 bases are TGTGCCAGCAGTAACCGACTAGCGGGGGGGGAGACCCAGTACTTC. It specifies CASSNRLAGGETQYF.

The rearrangement uses TRBV10-3 and TRBJ1-2; the D gene is possibly TRBD1 (5 bases). This CDR3 has 15 amino acids. Germline V gene sequence: CDR1 ENHRY, CDR2 SYGVKD. The V end was cut by 4 bases, the J end by 3 bases, with 15 bases between. The CDR3: CAISARGGADYGYTF. CDR3 coding DNA: TGTGCCATCAGTGCGAGGGGAGGGGCTGACTATGGCTACACCTTC.

This chain links TRBV7-9 with TRBJ2-3, with 12 positions matching TRBD2. Trimming at V came to 3 bases and at J to 2 bases, leaving 6 bases not matched to a gene. The CDR3 contains 17 residues. Germline V gene data show CDR1 as SEHNR and CDR2 as FQNEAQ (reference sequence). CDR3 in amino acids: CASSFSLAGGPTDTQYF. The CDR3 DNA sequence: TGTGCCAGCAGCTTCAGCCTAGCGGGGGGGCCCACAGATACGCAGTATTTT.

The rearrangement links TRBV19 to TRBJ1-4; D remains ambiguous. Germline lookup yields CDR1 LNHDA and CDR2 SQIVND (reference sequence). Trimming left V 6 bases short and J 10 bases short, with 24 bases between. The CDR3 is made up of 16 amino acids. CDR3 in amino acids: CASSTQQAVRERKLFF. In DNA form, the CDR3 reads TGTGCCAGTAGCACGCAGCAGGCAGTTCGGGAACGAAAACTGTTTTTT.

V usage is TRBV18 and J usage is TRBJ1-2; no definite D call. The CDR3 totals 15 residues. Germline lookup yields CDR1 KGHSH and CDR2 LQKENI. The ends were cut back, 3 bases at V and 7 bases at J, with 18 bases in the middle. The CDR3 spells CASSPTTVEGFGYTF. The CDR3 DNA sequence: TGTGCCAGCTCACCGACGACGGTAGAGGGCTTTGGCTACACCTTC.

This chain links TRBV6-4 with TRBJ2-6; 7 nucleotides line up with TRBD1. The CDR3 contains 15 residues. The germline V gene encodes CDR1 MRHNA and CDR2 SNTAGT. V lost 4 bases to trimming and J lost 0 bases; unmatched junction nucleotides: 0. CDR3 loop: CASSGDSSGANVLTF. In nucleotides, the CDR3 is TGTGCCAGCAGTGGGGACAGCTCTGGGGCCAACGTCCTGACTTTC.

The chain couples TRBV6-5 to TRBJ1-5; maybe TRBD1 (5 bases). The CDR3 is 13 residues long. Germline V gives CDR1 MNHEY, CDR2 SVGAGI. Trimming pared 5 bases from V and 11 bases from J, leaving 16 bases between. CDR3 nucleotides: TGTGCCAGCAGTCCTCGGGGGGTGCAGGCCCAGCATTTT. Its translation: CASSPRGVQAQHF.

This clone showed up just once. The chain carries TRBV19 and TRBJ1-6; tentatively, D is TRBD1 (5 bases). The V end lost 6 bases, the J end lost 9 bases, and 21 bases lay between the germline ends. The CDR3 spans 16 residues. Per germline, CDR1 LNHDA and CDR2 SQIVND (reference sequence). CDR3 sequence reads: CASSRNPGGGSSPLHF. The CDR3 DNA follows: TGTGCCAGTAGCCGAAACCCTGGTGGGGGGTCTTCACCCCTCCACTTT.

The chain employs TRBV19 and TRBJ1-1, with D perhaps TRBD1 (6 bases). The germline gives CDR1 LNHDA, CDR2 SQIVND (reference sequence). There are 14 residues in the CDR3. V was trimmed by 0 bases and J by 6 bases, leaving 11 bases between them. The CDR3 nucleotides read TGTGCCAGTAGTATAGAATGGACAGTGCCTGAAGCTTTCTTT. Its protein product is CASSIEWTVPEAFF.

This chain connects TRBV7-2 to TRBJ2-7, with 8 positions matching TRBD2. The trim removed 1 base at V and 7 bases at J, leaving 12 bases unmatched. Germline loops: CDR1 SGHTA, CDR2 FQGNSA. CDR3 length: 16 amino acids. The CDR3 here is CASSLGRGAQGVEQYF. The CDR3 region has the DNA TGTGCCAGCAGCTTAGGGCGGGGGGCGCAGGGAGTTGAGCAGTACTTC.

The chain joins TRBV9 to TRBJ1-5; D is unclear. The CDR3 extends over 13 amino acids. Germline V CDR1 and CDR2: SGDLS, YYNGEE. V was pared by 0 bases and J by 7 bases, with 8 bases between. CDR3 sequence: CASSVGSGQPQHF. For the CDR3, the DNA is TGTGCCAGCAGCGTAGGTAGCGGACAGCCCCAGCATTTT.

The V and J genes are TRBV5-1 and TRBJ1-1, with TRBD1 matching over 8 bases. After removal of 5 bases from V and 1 base from J, the junction contained 7 bases not matched to a gene. Germline CDR1 reads SGHRS; CDR2 reads YFSETQ. The CDR3 sequence is 15 residues long. CDR3 coding DNA: TGCGCCAGCAGTTGGGACAGGTTGGGGAACACTGAAGCTTTCTTT. Protein product: CASSWDRLGNTEAFF. Using reference TRBV5-1 and TRBJ1-1 for the parts outside the CDR3, the full variable domain is KAGVTQTPRYLIKTRGQQVTLSCSPISGHRSVSWYQQTPGQGLQFLFEYFSETQRNKGNFPGRFSGRQFSNSRSEMNVSTLELGDSALYLCASSWDRLGNTEAFFGQGTRLTVV.

A few counts support this clone. The J gene is TRBJ2-5, the V gene TRBV6-1, with 12 bases matching TRBD2. Germline V CDR1 and CDR2: MNHNS, SASEGT. This CDR3 comprises 15 residues. V trimming: 4 bases; J trimming: 2 bases; junction bases outside the gene matches: 2. The CDR3 DNA is TGTGCCAGCAGTGCACTAGCGGGGGGTCAAGAGACCCAGTACTTC. It specifies CASSALAGGQETQYF.

This clone was seen a few times. The chain links TRBV5-4 to TRBJ1-6; 7 nucleotides agree with TRBD1. Germline CDR1 SGHNT, CDR2 YYREEE (reference sequence). V lost 0 bases to trimming and J lost 10 bases; unmatched junction nucleotides: 10. The CDR3 has 16 residues. The CDR3 reads CASSLGGPIGGSPLHF. The CDR3 DNA follows: TGTGCCAGCAGCTTGGGGGGCCCTATAGGGGGCTCACCCCTCCACTTT.

This clone has only one observation. This chain joins TRBV7-2 and TRBJ2-3; 8 nucleotides agree with TRBD2. The CDR3 consists of 14 residues. V lost 0 bases and J lost 6; bases outside the gene matches: 2. In germline, CDR1 is SGHTA, CDR2 FQGNSA. The CDR3 DNA follows: TGTGCCAGCAGCTTAGCTAGCGGGGTGGATACGCAGTATTTT. As protein: CASSLASGVDTQYF.

The chain couples TRBV4-1 to TRBJ2-7; 8 bases are a match to TRBD2. Germline values: CDR1 MGHRA, CDR2 YSYEKL. This CDR3 is built from 14 residues. The ends lost 3 bases at V and 2 bases at J; junction bases unmatched: 3. Here the CDR3 reads CASSQAGGPYEQYF. The CDR3 DNA is TGCGCCAGCAGCCAGGCGGGGGGACCCTACGAGCAGTACTTC.